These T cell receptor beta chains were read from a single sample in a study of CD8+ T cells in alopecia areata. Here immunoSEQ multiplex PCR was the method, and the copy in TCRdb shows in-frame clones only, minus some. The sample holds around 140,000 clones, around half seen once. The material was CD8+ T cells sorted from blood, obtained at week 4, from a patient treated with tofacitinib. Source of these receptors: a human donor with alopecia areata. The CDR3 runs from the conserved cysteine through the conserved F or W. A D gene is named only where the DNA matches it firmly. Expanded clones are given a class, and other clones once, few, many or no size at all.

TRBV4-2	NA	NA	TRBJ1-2	TGTGCCAGCAGCCCAGTCGAGGGATTTGGCTACACCTTC	CASSPVEGFGYTF
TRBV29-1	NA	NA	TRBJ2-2	TGCAGCGTTGTATCCACCGGGGAGCTGTTTTTT	CSVVSTGELFF
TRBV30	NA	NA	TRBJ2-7	TGTGCCTGGATTGACGGTAGCTCCTACGAGCAGTACTTC	CAWIDGSSYEQYF
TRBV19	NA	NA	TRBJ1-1	TGTGCCAGTAGTCCGTACGCGTTTGAGATGAACACTGAAGCTTTCTTT	CASSPYAFEMNTEAFF
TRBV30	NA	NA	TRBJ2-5	TGTGCCTGGAGTGTTTCGACAGGTCAAGAGACCCAGTACTTC	CAWSVSTGQETQYF
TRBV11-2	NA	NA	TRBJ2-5	TGTGCCAGCAGCCTACTCGCCGGAGGGGGGGGAGAGACCCAGTACTTC	CASSLLAGGGGETQYF
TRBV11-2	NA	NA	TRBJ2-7	TGTGCCAGCAGCTTCGGGGGGCCCTCCTACGAGCAGTACTTC	CASSFGGPSYEQYF
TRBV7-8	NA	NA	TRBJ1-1	TGTGCCAGCAGCTTAACTCCGGGACAGAACACTGAAGCTTTCTTT	CASSLTPGQNTEAFF
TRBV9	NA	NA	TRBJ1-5	TGTGCCAGCAGCGTCTACACGTATAGCAATCAGCCCCAGCATTTT	CASSVYTYSNQPQHF
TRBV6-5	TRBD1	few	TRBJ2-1	TGTGCCAGCACGGGACAGGGGTTCGACTATGAGCAGTTCTTC	CASTGQGFDYEQFF
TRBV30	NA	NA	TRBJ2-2	TGTGCCTGGAGTGTTTCAGCGTACACCGGGGAGCTGTTTTTT	CAWSVSAYTGELFF
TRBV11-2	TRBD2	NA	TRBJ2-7	TGTGCCAGCAGCCTTTGGGAGGGAAGGGAGCAGTACTTC	CASSLWEGREQYF
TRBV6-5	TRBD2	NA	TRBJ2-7	TGTGCCAGCAGTCTCCTGAACGGGGGGGCTCAAGAGCAGTACTTC	CASSLLNGGAQEQYF